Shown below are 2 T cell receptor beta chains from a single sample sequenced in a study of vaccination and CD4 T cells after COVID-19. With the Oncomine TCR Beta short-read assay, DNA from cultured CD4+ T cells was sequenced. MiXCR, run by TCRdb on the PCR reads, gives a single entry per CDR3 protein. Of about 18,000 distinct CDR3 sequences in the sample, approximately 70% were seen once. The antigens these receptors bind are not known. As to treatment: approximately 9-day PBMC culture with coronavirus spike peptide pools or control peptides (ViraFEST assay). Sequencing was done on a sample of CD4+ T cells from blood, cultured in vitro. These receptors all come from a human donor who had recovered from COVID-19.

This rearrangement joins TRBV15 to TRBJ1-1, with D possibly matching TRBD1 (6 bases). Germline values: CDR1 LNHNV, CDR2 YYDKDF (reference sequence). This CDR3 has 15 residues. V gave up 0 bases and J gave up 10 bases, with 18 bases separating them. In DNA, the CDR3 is TGTGCCACCAGCAGAGATCGCGGGGGGCGCGACGGAGCTTTCTTT. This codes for CATSRDRGGRDGAFF.

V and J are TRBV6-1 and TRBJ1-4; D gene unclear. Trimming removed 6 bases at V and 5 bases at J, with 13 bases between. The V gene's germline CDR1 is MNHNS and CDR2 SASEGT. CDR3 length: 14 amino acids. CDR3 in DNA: TGTGCCAGCAGCCTGCAGAGCACGAATGAAAAACTGTTTTTT. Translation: CASSLQSTNEKLFF.